The 13 T cell receptor beta chains below come from one sample, sequenced in a study of blood T cell repertoires in COVID-19. The assay was immunoSEQ multiplex PCR, and TCRdb's table has in-frame clones only and misses some. The profile covers a few hundred thousand clones, with roughly 88% appearing a single time and 1.5% to 2% taken by the ten largest. The sequencing input was PBMCs or T cells enriched from blood (not recorded which). The receptors shown here come from a woman aged 45 to 65 who had recovered from COVID-19.

This chain connects TRBV9 to TRBJ2-4; the D gene is possibly TRBD2 (5 bases). This CDR3 comprises 14 residues. CDR1 and CDR2 from the germline V gene are SGDLS and YYNGEE. Trimming stripped 6 bases from V and 0 bases from J, with 10 bases between. CDR3 residues: CASNSGKAKNIQYF. The CDR3 DNA sequence: TGTGCCAGCAACAGCGGAAAAGCCAAAAACATTCAGTACTTC.

The J gene is TRBJ2-1, the V gene TRBV3-1 (or the pseudogene TRBV3-2); possible D gene TRBD2, 5 bases. The ends were cut back, 3 bases at V and 3 bases at J, with 9 bases in the middle. Germline loops: CDR1 LGHDT, CDR2 YNNKEL (reference sequence). This CDR3 has 14 amino acids. Here the CDR3 DNA reads TGTGCCAGCAGCCACGGGGTAGGCTACAATGAGCAGTTCTTC. Amino acid sequence: CASSHGVGYNEQFF.

The sample holds a few counts of this clone. This chain uses TRBV29-1 with TRBJ1-5, with 9 bases matching TRBD1. The V segment lost 4 bases and the J segment 3 bases; nucleotides outside the gene matches: 1. This CDR3 region has 13 residues. Germline V gene sequence: CDR1 SQVTM, CDR2 ANQGSEA. CDR3 sequence reads: CSVGTGVNQPQHF. In DNA, the CDR3 is TGCAGCGTTGGGACAGGGGTCAATCAGCCCCAGCATTTT. The variable domain in full, completed from reference TRBV29-1 and TRBJ1-5, reads SAVISQKPSRDICQRGTSLTIQCQVDSQVTMMFWYRQQPGQSLTLIATANQGSEATYESGFVIDKFPISRPNLTFSTLTVSNMSPEDSSIYLCSVGTGVNQPQHFGDGTRLSIL.

The chain is built from TRBV9 and TRBJ2-7; the match to TRBD1 covers 9 bases. The V gene end was trimmed by 4 bases and the J gene end by 3 bases; junction bases not matched to a gene: 14. Germline V gives CDR1 SGDLS, CDR2 YYNGEE. This CDR3 is 17 amino acids long. Here the CDR3 DNA reads TGTGCCAGCAGCCCGATGGCGGGGACAGGGATGGTCTACGAGCAGTACTTC. The encoded protein is CASSPMAGTGMVYEQYF. The entire variable domain, with the rest obtained from reference TRBV9 and TRBJ2-7, is as follows: DSGVTQTPKHLITATGQRVTLRCSPRSGDLSVYWYQQSLDQGLQFLIQYYNGEERAKGNILERFSAQQFPDLHSELNLSSLELGDSALYFCASSPMAGTGMVYEQYFGPGTRLTVT.

J is TRBJ2-2 and V is TRBV7-2, with a weak D call TRBD2 (5 bases). The CDR3 length is 15 residues. CDR1 is SGHTA, CDR2 FQGNSA, per germline. Trimming took 5 bases from V and 1 from J, leaving 11 bases between them. CDR3 in amino acids: CASSPRRGNTGELFF. The CDR3 DNA follows: TGTGCCAGCAGCCCCCGTCGGGGGAACACCGGGGAGCTGTTTTTT.

This clone showed up just a few times. The chain joins TRBV30 to TRBJ1-5; D gene unclear. The CDR3 is 13 amino acids. The ends were cut back, 5 bases at V and 7 bases at J, with 15 bases in the middle. In germline, CDR1 is GTSNPN, CDR2 SVGIG (reference sequence). CDR3 coding DNA: TGTGCCTGGGGCTTCCCCCGAGGGCAGCCCCAGCATTTT. Translation: CAWGFPRGQPQHF.

This clone was recorded a few times. Other DNA variants within this sample encode the same CDR3. The chain couples TRBV9 to TRBJ1-3, with 9 nucleotides matching TRBD1. CDR1 is SGDLS and CDR2 is YYNGEE in the germline V gene. This CDR3 is built from 15 residues. Trimming removed 0 bases from V and 2 bases from J; junction bases left unmatched: 0. The CDR3 protein is CASSVGQGAGNTIYF. DNA for the CDR3: TGTGCCAGCAGCGTAGGACAGGGGGCTGGAAACACCATATATTTT. Looking up the rest from reference TRBV9 and TRBJ1-3 gives the full variable domain: DSGVTQTPKHLITATGQRVTLRCSPRSGDLSVYWYQQSLDQGLQFLIQYYNGEERAKGNILERFSAQQFPDLHSELNLSSLELGDSALYFCASSVGQGAGNTIYFGEGSWLTVV.

This chain links TRBV28 with TRBJ2-1; 7 bases agree with TRBD2. From germline, CDR1 is MDHEN and CDR2 SYDVKM. The CDR3 length is 15 residues. Trimming at V came to 3 bases and at J to 8 bases, leaving 10 bases not matched to a gene. The CDR3 loop is CASSFRGRAVDEQFF. The CDR3 region has the DNA TGTGCCAGCAGTTTTCGAGGGAGGGCCGTTGATGAGCAGTTCTTC.

The chain has TRBV11-3 and TRBJ2-1, with 9 bases lining up with TRBD1. V lost 6 bases, J lost 3 bases, and 9 bases stayed unmatched. CDR1 SGHNT and CDR2 YENEEA come from the germline V gene. This CDR3 spans 16 amino acids. The CDR3 DNA follows: TGTGCCAGCAGTCCATCGACAGGGGGGTTCTACAATGAGCAGTTCTTC. Encoded protein: CASSPSTGGFYNEQFF.

The rearrangement links TRBV2 to TRBJ2-2; weak D call: TRBD2 (7 bases). This CDR3 spans 14 amino acids. Germline CDR1 reads SNHLY; CDR2 reads FYNNEI. The V end lost 11 bases, the J end lost 5 bases, and 18 bases lay between the germline ends. CDR3 amino acids: CASQGGVRTGELFF. CDR3 nucleotides: TGTGCCTCGCAAGGGGGGGTGCGAACCGGGGAGCTGTTTTTT.

This chain links TRBV5-1 with TRBJ2-3; D unclear. This CDR3 region has 13 residues. The germline V gene has CDR1 SGHRS and CDR2 YFSETQ. The ends were cut back, 3 bases at V and 1 base at J, with 6 bases in the middle. CDR3 protein: CASSSSGTDTQYF. The CDR3 DNA reads as TGCGCCAGCAGCTCGAGCGGCACAGATACGCAGTATTTT. Supplemented by reference TRBV5-1 and TRBJ2-3, the full variable domain reads KAGVTQTPRYLIKTRGQQVTLSCSPISGHRSVSWYQQTPGQGLQFLFEYFSETQRNKGNFPGRFSGRQFSNSRSEMNVSTLELGDSALYLCASSSSGTDTQYFGPGTRLTVL.

The V call is TRBV27, the J call TRBJ1-2; TRBD1 agrees at 8 bases. Germline V lookup: CDR1 MNHEY, CDR2 SMNVEV (reference sequence). The CDR3 totals 15 residues. V lost 9 bases and J lost 1; bases outside the gene matches: 10. Written as DNA, the CDR3 is TGTGCCAGGTGCCGGGACAGGCTCTTTAACTATGGCTACACCTTC. It is translated as CARCRDRLFNYGYTF.

This rearrangement joins TRBV3-1 (or the pseudogene TRBV3-2) to TRBJ1-2; 8 bases are a match to TRBD1. Looked up from germline, CDR1 is LGHDT and CDR2 is YNNKEL (reference sequence). The CDR3 runs to 16 residues. V gave up 3 bases and J gave up 4 bases; unmatched junction bases: 10. The CDR3 coding sequence is TGTGCCAGCAGCCATCCCGCGACAGGGGATGGCTATGGCTACACCTTC. Protein: CASSHPATGDGYGYTF.